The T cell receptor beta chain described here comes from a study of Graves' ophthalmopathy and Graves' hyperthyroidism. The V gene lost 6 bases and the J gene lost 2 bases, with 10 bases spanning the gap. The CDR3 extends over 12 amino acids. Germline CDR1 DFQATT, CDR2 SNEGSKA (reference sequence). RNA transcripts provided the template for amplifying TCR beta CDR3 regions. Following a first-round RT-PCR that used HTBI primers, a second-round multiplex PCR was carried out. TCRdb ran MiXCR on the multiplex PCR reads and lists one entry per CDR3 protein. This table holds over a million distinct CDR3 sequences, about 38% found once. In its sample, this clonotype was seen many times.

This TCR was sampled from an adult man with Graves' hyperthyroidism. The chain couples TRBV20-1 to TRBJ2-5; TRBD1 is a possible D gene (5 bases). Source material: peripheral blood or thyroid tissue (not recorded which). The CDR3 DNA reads TGCAGTGCGTTGCAGGGACAAGAGACCCAGTACTTC. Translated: CSALQGQETQYF.